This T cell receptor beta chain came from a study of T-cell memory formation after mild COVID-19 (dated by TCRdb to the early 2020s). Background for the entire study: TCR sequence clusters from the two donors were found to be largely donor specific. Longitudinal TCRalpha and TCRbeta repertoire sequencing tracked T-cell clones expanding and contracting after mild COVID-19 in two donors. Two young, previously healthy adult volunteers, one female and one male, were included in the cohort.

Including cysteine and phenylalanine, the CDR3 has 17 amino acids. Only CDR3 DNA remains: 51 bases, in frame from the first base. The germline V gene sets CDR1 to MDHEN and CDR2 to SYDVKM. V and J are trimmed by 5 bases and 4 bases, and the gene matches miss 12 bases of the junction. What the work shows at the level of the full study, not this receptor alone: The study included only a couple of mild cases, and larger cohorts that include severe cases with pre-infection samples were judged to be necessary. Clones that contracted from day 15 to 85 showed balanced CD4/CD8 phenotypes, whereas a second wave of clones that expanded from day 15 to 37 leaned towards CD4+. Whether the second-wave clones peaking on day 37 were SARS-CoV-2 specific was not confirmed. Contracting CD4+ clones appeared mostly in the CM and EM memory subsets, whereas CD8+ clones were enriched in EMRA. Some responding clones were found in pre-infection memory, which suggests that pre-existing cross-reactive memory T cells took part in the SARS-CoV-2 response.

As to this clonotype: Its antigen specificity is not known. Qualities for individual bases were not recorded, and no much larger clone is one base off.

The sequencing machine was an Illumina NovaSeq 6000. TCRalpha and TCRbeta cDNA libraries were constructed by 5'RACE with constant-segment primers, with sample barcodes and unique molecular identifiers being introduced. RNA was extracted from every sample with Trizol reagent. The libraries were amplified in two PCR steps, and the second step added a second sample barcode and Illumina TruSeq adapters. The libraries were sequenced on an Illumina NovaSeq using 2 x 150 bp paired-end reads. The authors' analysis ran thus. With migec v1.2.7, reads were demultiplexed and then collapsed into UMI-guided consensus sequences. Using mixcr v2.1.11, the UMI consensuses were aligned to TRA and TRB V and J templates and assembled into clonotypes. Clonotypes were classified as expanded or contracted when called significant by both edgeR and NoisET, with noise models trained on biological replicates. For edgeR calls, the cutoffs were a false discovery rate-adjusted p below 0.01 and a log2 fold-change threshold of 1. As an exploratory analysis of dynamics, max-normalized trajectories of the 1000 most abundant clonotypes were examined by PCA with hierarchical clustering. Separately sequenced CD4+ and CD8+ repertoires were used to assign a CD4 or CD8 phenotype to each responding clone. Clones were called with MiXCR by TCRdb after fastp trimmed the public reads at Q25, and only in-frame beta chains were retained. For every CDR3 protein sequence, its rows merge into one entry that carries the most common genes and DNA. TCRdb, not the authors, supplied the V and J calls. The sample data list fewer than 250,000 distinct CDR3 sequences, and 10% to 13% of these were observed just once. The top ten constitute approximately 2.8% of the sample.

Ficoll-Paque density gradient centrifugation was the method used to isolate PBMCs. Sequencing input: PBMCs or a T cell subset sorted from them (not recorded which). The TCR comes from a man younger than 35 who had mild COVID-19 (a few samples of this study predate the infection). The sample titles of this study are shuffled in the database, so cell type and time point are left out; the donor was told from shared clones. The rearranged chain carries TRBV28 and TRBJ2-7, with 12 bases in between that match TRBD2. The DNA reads TGTGCCAGCAGTCCACGACTAGCGGGAGAGATACTTTACGAGCAGTACTTC. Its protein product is CASSPRLAGEILYEQYF.